What follows are 30 T cell receptor beta chains derived from one specimen sequenced in a study of blood T cell repertoires in COVID-19. Profiled with immunoSEQ multiplex PCR; TCRdb holds only in-frame clones, not every one. The sample lists more than 350,000 clones, 70% to 90% seen once, with 2.5% to 3.5% in the top ten. What was sequenced was peripheral blood. Every receptor here comes from a woman in her twenties or thirties with COVID-19, enrolled during active disease.

This clone turned up a few times. This chain links TRBV6-2 or TRBV6-3 with TRBJ1-5; unclear D gene. This CDR3 spans 13 amino acids. V lost 5 bases and J 0 bases, leaving 5 bases between the germline ends. Germline assignment: CDR1 MNHEY and CDR2 SVGEGT. CDR3 residues: CASSANSNQPQHF. CDR3 nucleotide sequence: TGTGCCAGCAGTGCGAATAGCAATCAGCCCCAGCATTTT.

The chain combines TRBV6-2 or TRBV6-3 with TRBJ1-2, with 10 bases that match TRBD1. This CDR3 contains 14 residues. The V segment lost 6 bases and the J segment 7 bases; nucleotides outside the gene matches: 8. Germline V lookup: CDR1 MNHEY, CDR2 SVGEGT. CDR3 sequence reads: CASSQTGGFRGYTF. The CDR3 DNA reads TGTGCCAGCAGCCAGACAGGGGGCTTTCGTGGCTACACCTTC.

The J gene is TRBJ1-1, the V gene TRBV7-2, with D hard to call. The germline V gene encodes CDR1 SGHTA and CDR2 FQGNSA. V dropped 5 bases and J dropped 9 bases, with 13 bases sitting between them. The length of the CDR3 is 12 residues. The CDR3 bases are TGTGCCAGCAGCCGTAGCCAACGGAAAGCTTTCTTT. Residues: CASSRSQRKAFF.

The rearrangement joins TRBV6-5 to TRBJ1-2; D gene unclear. Deletions cut 8 bases from V and 8 bases from J, with 12 bases between. The germline gives CDR1 MNHEY, CDR2 SVGAGI. This CDR3 is built from 11 residues. The CDR3 nucleotides are TGTGCCAGCCTCACCGGTTCCGGCTACACCTTC. Its translation is CASLTGSGYTF.

The genes are TRBV28 and TRBJ1-4; maybe TRBD1 (5 bases). V was pared by 8 bases and J by 4 bases, with 14 bases between. The CDR3 runs to 14 residues. Germline V gene data show CDR1 as MDHEN and CDR2 as SYDVKM. The chain's CDR3 is CASGSPRGNEKLFF. The DNA for the CDR3 is TGTGCCAGCGGCTCACCAAGGGGTAATGAAAAACTGTTTTTT.

In this sample, this clone turned up once. This chain connects TRBV3-1 (or the pseudogene TRBV3-2) to TRBJ2-7; D is possibly TRBD2 (6 bases). Trimming cost V 1 base and J 5 bases, with 15 bases left between them. The CDR3 is 15 amino acids. Germline V gene data show CDR1 as LGHDT and CDR2 as YNNKEL (reference sequence). The CDR3 loop is CASSQAAGQKNEQYF. The CDR3 bases are TGTGCCAGCAGCCAAGCCGCGGGGCAGAAGAACGAGCAGTACTTC.

This chain joins TRBV20-1 and TRBJ1-2; D is unclear. From germline, CDR1 is DFQATT and CDR2 SNEGSKA (reference sequence). CDR3 size: 13 residues. Trimming pared 3 bases from V and 7 bases from J, leaving 15 bases between. This CDR3 is CSASRGFDRGYTF. The CDR3, as DNA: TGCAGTGCTAGTAGAGGGTTTGATCGTGGCTACACCTTC.

The chain recombines TRBV30 with TRBJ1-2; the match to TRBD1 covers 7 bases. The V and J ends lost 8 bases and 8 bases, in that order; junction bases with no gene match: 17. The CDR3 extends over 14 amino acids. In germline, CDR1 is GTSNPN, CDR2 SVGIG (reference sequence). DNA for the CDR3: TGTGCCGGAGACCGGGACAGACCCGGGGAGGGCTACACCTTC. Amino acid sequence: CAGDRDRPGEGYTF.

The rearrangement uses TRBV29-1 and TRBJ1-1; tentative D call: TRBD1 (6 bases). Trimming took 6 bases from V and 0 from J, leaving 14 bases between them. The CDR3 contains 14 residues. Germline lookup yields CDR1 SQVTM and CDR2 ANQGSEA. In DNA, the CDR3 is TGCAGCGTGAAAGGACAGATCATGAACACTGAAGCTTTCTTT. Its translation is CSVKGQIMNTEAFF.

This clone was seen many times. CDR3 DNA: TGTGCCAGCAGGCTTCCGGGACTAGCGGGATTAGATGAGCAGTTCTTC. As protein: CASRLPGLAGLDEQFF. The rearrangement links TRBV6-6 to TRBJ2-1; 13 bases are a match to TRBD2. CDR3 length equals 16 residues. CDR1 and CDR2 (germline): MNHNY, SVGAGI (reference sequence). V was pared by 6 bases and J by 8 bases, with 10 bases of the junction left unmatched.

Points on this clone: The junction differs from germline at one of its ends, possibly a read error. This rearrangement joins TRBV29-1 to TRBJ2-1, with D unresolved. Germline V gives CDR1 SQVTM, CDR2 ANQGSEA. CDR3 size: 12 residues. The CDR3 reads CSVQDLRDEQFF. Written as DNA, the CDR3 is TGCAGCGTTCAAGACTTGCGAGATGAGCAGTTCTTC.

This clone was picked up one time. The CDR3 spells CAWGGTDNSPLHF. CDR3 DNA: TGTGCCTGGGGAGGGACAGACAATTCACCCCTCCACTTT. The chain links TRBV30 to TRBJ1-6; 7 bases line up with TRBD1. Unmatched junction bases numbered 5, after V lost 5 bases and J lost 7 bases. This CDR3 is built from 13 residues. CDR1 is GTSNPN, CDR2 SVGIG, per germline (reference sequence).

V is TRBV27 and J is TRBJ1-2; 10 positions match TRBD1. CDR1 is MNHEY, CDR2 SMNVEV, per germline (reference sequence). The CDR3 runs to 12 residues. The J segment lost 7 bases and the V segment lost 6 bases, leaving 2 bases of the junction unmatched. CDR3 region: CASRTGGRGYTF. The DNA of the CDR3 is TGTGCCAGCAGGACAGGGGGCCGTGGCTACACCTTC.

The CDR3 DNA follows: TGTGCCATCAGGAGACGAGCCGGGACAGGGGGCACGGCGGGCACCGGGGAGCTGTTTTTT. It is translated as CAIRRRAGTGGTAGTGELFF. The chain links TRBV10-3 to TRBJ2-2; 12 bases are shared with TRBD1. Trimming at V came to 6 bases and at J to 4 bases, leaving 18 bases not matched to a gene. The CDR3 spans 20 residues. Germline V lookup: CDR1 ENHRY, CDR2 SYGVKD.

The chain is built from TRBV18 and TRBJ2-2, with D possibly matching TRBD2 (5 bases). V was clipped by 3 bases and J by 7 bases, with 18 bases between them. Germline V CDR1 and CDR2: KGHSH, LQKENI. The CDR3 is 16 amino acids. The CDR3 is CASSPSRRTGVGELFF. DNA of the CDR3: TGTGCCAGCTCACCCTCTAGGAGGACTGGTGTCGGGGAGCTGTTTTTT.

For this clone: The junction departs from germline at one end; a sequencing error may be responsible. The rearrangement joins TRBV6-2 or TRBV6-3 to TRBJ2-7; TRBD1 might be the D (6 bases). The CDR3 has 12 amino acids. Germline CDR1 and CDR2: MNHEY and SVGEGT. Here the CDR3 reads CATSRTADEQYF. CDR3 DNA: TGTGCCACCAGTCGGACAGCCGACGAGCAGTACTTC.

The chain uses TRBV3-1 (or the pseudogene TRBV3-2) and TRBJ2-1; 7 bases align to TRBD1. Germline CDR1 reads LGHDT; CDR2 reads YNNKEL (reference sequence). CDR3 length equals 13 residues. Trimming at V came to 7 bases and at J to 6 bases, leaving 6 bases not matched to a gene. The DNA of the CDR3 is TGTGCCAGCATGACAGGGCCCGGCAATGAGCAGTTCTTC. This gives the protein CASMTGPGNEQFF.

This chain connects TRBV7-8 to TRBJ1-2; 8 nucleotides agree with TRBD1. CDR1 and CDR2 (germline): SGHVS, FQNEAQ. Trimming at V came to 6 bases and at J to 2 bases, leaving 11 bases not matched to a gene. The CDR3 totals 16 residues. The CDR3 DNA reads as TGTGCCAGCAGTCTAAGGGGACAGGAGAAAAACTATGGCTACACCTTC. This sequence encodes CASSLRGQEKNYGYTF.

The chain employs TRBV20-1 and TRBJ2-1, with TRBD2 identical over 10 bases. CDR3 size: 18 residues. From germline, CDR1 is DFQATT and CDR2 SNEGSKA (reference sequence). With 3 bases clipped from V and 2 bases from J, the junction kept 13 bases outside the gene matches. CDR3 sequence: CSASGLADFPAPYNEQFF. CDR3 DNA: TGCAGTGCTAGTGGACTAGCGGACTTTCCCGCTCCCTACAATGAGCAGTTCTTC.

The chain is built from TRBV4-2 and TRBJ2-7; 14 bases fit TRBD2. Trimming took 0 bases from V and 2 from J; bases not matched to a gene: 6. Germline V gene lookup returns CDR1 LGHNA and CDR2 YNFKEQ. CDR3 length equals 18 residues. For the CDR3, the DNA is TGTGCCAGCAGCCAAGAAGTAGGACTAGCGGGGGGAACCTACGAGCAGTACTTC. It codes for CASSQEVGLAGGTYEQYF.

The gene calls are TRBV27 and TRBJ1-6, with D possibly matching TRBD1 (6 bases). This CDR3 region has 16 residues. In germline, CDR1 is MNHEY, CDR2 SMNVEV (reference sequence). With 4 bases removed from V and 5 bases from J, the gap between germline ends came to 15 bases. The CDR3 nucleotides read TGTGCCAGCAGTTATCTGGGGGGGGCAAATAATTCACCCCTCCACTTT. Protein sequence: CASSYLGGANNSPLHF.

Regarding this clone: A junction boundary mismatches the germline segment, possibly from a read error. The J gene is TRBJ1-4, the V gene TRBV19, with 9 bases aligning to TRBD1. Per germline, CDR1 LNHDA and CDR2 SQIVND (reference sequence). The CDR3 is 14 residues long. CDR3 sequence reads: CASCMGQGDEKLFF. DNA of the CDR3: TGTGCCAGTTGTATGGGACAGGGAGATGAAAAACTGTTTTTT.

The V gene is TRBV6-5, the J gene TRBJ2-7, with a tentative D call TRBD1 (6 bases). With 3 bases removed from V and 2 bases from J, the gap between germline ends came to 11 bases. Per the germline V gene, CDR1 is MNHEY and CDR2 is SVGAGI. The CDR3 has 14 amino acids. CDR3 amino acids: CASSYREGAYEQYF. CDR3 nucleotide sequence: TGTGCCAGCAGTTATCGAGAGGGGGCCTACGAGCAGTACTTC.

This clone was seen a single time. CDR3 coding DNA: TGTGCCAGCAGCCCCGGGACAGGGGCGCCAGAGACCCAGTACTTC. Amino acid sequence: CASSPGTGAPETQYF. The chain recombines TRBV28 with TRBJ2-5; TRBD1 aligns across 10 bases. The CDR3 is 15 residues long. CDR1 and CDR2 from the germline V gene are MDHEN and SYDVKM. The junction had 8 bases not matched to a gene; V was cut back by 6 bases and J by 4 bases.

This chain links TRBV27 with TRBJ2-2; 9 bases line up with TRBD1. Trimming cost V 3 bases and J 5 bases; bases outside gene matches: 7. Germline lookup yields CDR1 MNHEY and CDR2 SMNVEV (reference sequence). The CDR3 totals 16 residues. The CDR3 region has the DNA TGTGCCAGCAGTTTCCCTCGGACAGGGGAGACCGGGGAGCTGTTTTTT. Translating it yields CASSFPRTGETGELFF.

The V gene is TRBV7-2, the J gene TRBJ2-5; maybe TRBD2 (5 bases). V lost 1 base and J 2 bases, leaving 17 bases between the germline ends. The CDR3 is 17 residues long. Germline loops: CDR1 SGHTA, CDR2 FQGNSA. Written as DNA, the CDR3 is TGTGCCAGCAGCTTAGGGACCTTAGGACTGACACAAGAGACCCAGTACTTC. Protein product: CASSLGTLGLTQETQYF. The variable domain in full, with the rest retrieved from reference TRBV7-2 and TRBJ2-5, is GAGVSQSPSNKVTEKGKDVELRCDPISGHTALYWYRQSLGQGLEFLIYFQGNSAPDKSGLPSDRFSAERTGGSVSTLTIQRTQQEDSAVYLCASSLGTLGLTQETQYFGPGTRLLVL.

The chain combines TRBV7-8 with TRBJ2-5; 9 bases line up with TRBD2. V lost 1 base, J lost 5 bases, and 5 bases stayed unmatched. The CDR3 contains 15 residues. The germline CDR1 and CDR2 sequences are SGHVS and FQNEAQ. The CDR3: CASSLGGRALETQYF. Written as DNA, the CDR3 is TGTGCCAGCAGCTTAGGCGGGAGGGCCCTGGAGACCCAGTACTTC.

The chain is built from TRBV28 and TRBJ1-1; D gene uncertain. V was trimmed by 7 bases and J by 11 bases, leaving 20 bases between them. Germline loops: CDR1 MDHEN, CDR2 SYDVKM. This CDR3 has 13 amino acids. CDR3 nucleotide sequence: TGTGCCAGCACCGGCCGCGGGCGGCGCGCCGCTTTCTTT. Translation: CASTGRGRRAAFF.

This chain joins TRBV4-2 and TRBJ2-1; no definite D call. V was cut by 4 bases and J by 7 bases, with 8 bases left in between. This CDR3 has 12 amino acids. Germline V gives CDR1 LGHNA, CDR2 YNFKEQ. In nucleotides, the CDR3 is TGTGCCAGCAGCCCTCTATCGAATGAGCAGTTCTTC. Protein: CASSPLSNEQFF.

This rearrangement joins TRBV4-3 to TRBJ1-4, with a weak D call TRBD1 (5 bases). CDR1 is LGHNA, CDR2 YSLEER, per germline. The CDR3 is 16 residues long. Trimming removed 4 bases from V and 4 bases from J, with 16 bases in between. The CDR3 DNA reads TGCGCCAGCAGCCCGAGGTCAGGAGGGGATAATGAAAAACTGTTTTTT. Its protein is CASSPRSGGDNEKLFF.